This TCR beta chain stems from a study of beta chain features in type 1 diabetes. CDR1 and CDR2 from the germline V gene are MNHEY and SMNVEV (reference sequence). This CDR3 has 16 amino acids. V gave up 3 bases and J gave up 4 bases, with 18 bases separating them. This clone was seen a handful of times. Its antigen is unknown. Overall study results and limits: A closer apparent resemblance between naive, central memory and Treg TCRB repertoires was seen in patients than in healthy donors. Cells that show high TCR expression could be over-represented by cDNA sequencing. Reduced insertions and increased deletions marked VDJ junctions in type 1 diabetes patients.

Of the isolated RNA, all was reverse transcribed, and so the sequenced material was expressed TCRB transcripts. This table comes from immunoSEQ multiplex PCR, and its TCRdb copy is limited to in-frame clones, with some not included. The profile covers approximately 140,000 clones, with around 51% appearing a single time and under 0.45% taken by the ten largest. The sequenced sample consisted of Tregs from blood. V and J are TRBV27 and TRBJ1-2; D might be TRBD1 (5 bases). The sequence derives from a man aged 18 to 29 in good health. The DNA of the CDR3 is TGTGCCAGCAGTTTCAGCGGGACCTTTGGCGTCTATGGCTACACCTTC. This translates into CASSFSGTFGVYGYTF.